These 21 T cell receptor beta chains originate from one sample sequenced in a study of blood T cell repertoires in COVID-19. Here immunoSEQ multiplex PCR was the method, and the copy in TCRdb shows in-frame clones only, minus some. The repertoire has fewer than 400,000 clones, about nine tenths of them found once; the top ten carry less than 3.5%. The sample taken for sequencing was peripheral blood. The source of these receptors is a woman under 40 with COVID-19, enrolled during active disease.

The chain combines TRBV5-8 with TRBJ1-5, with D maybe TRBD1 (6 bases). CDR1 is SGHTS, CDR2 YDEGEE, per germline. Trimming pared 2 bases from V and 5 bases from J, leaving 11 bases between. There are 14 residues in the CDR3. The CDR3 DNA sequence: TGTGCCAGCAGCTTATACAGGGCCGATCAGCCCCAGCATTTT. Protein sequence: CASSLYRADQPQHF.

The chain uses TRBV27 and TRBJ1-5, with 12 bases identical to TRBD1. This CDR3 has 16 amino acids. CDR1 is MNHEY and CDR2 is SMNVEV in the germline V gene (reference sequence). Germline trimming cut 4 bases from V and 7 bases from J; bases unmatched to any gene: 8. The CDR3 coding sequence is TGTGCCAGCAGTTCAACCGGGACAGGGGGCCGACAGCCCCAGCATTTT. This translates into CASSSTGTGGRQPQHF.

The chain carries TRBV28 and TRBJ1-2, with D possibly being TRBD1 (5 bases). The CDR3 spans 15 residues. The germline V and J ends were trimmed by 1 base and 2 bases, with 11 bases remaining between them. Germline loops: CDR1 MDHEN, CDR2 SYDVKM. CDR3 in DNA: TGTGCCAGCAGTTTATATCGGGGGATCAACTATGGCTACACCTTC. Translation gives CASSLYRGINYGYTF.

This chain's CDR3 is CASTTGGRGYTF. The CDR3 region has the DNA TGTGCCAGCACTACAGGGGGTAGGGGCTACACCTTC. The V gene is TRBV12-3 or TRBV12-4, the J gene TRBJ1-2; 8 bases align to TRBD1. The CDR3 spans 12 residues. The ends lost 7 bases at V and 8 bases at J; junction bases unmatched: 6.

The chain combines TRBV28 with TRBJ1-2; D gene ambiguous. Germline CDR1 is MDHEN and CDR2 is SYDVKM. The V and J ends lost 2 bases and 4 bases respectively, with 17 bases between them. CDR3 length: 16 amino acids. The CDR3 reads CASSLGLGRESYGYTF. DNA for the CDR3: TGTGCCAGCAGTTTAGGGTTGGGCAGAGAGTCCTATGGCTACACCTTC.

The chain carries TRBV6-4 and TRBJ1-2; 11 positions match TRBD1. This CDR3 is built from 16 residues. The ends lost 6 bases at V and 8 bases at J; junction bases unmatched: 14. In germline, CDR1 is MRHNA, CDR2 SNTAGT. CDR3 residues: CASSPAPGQGALGYTF. The CDR3 coding sequence is TGTGCCAGCAGCCCGGCCCCCGGACAGGGGGCGCTCGGCTACACCTTC.

V gene TRBV5-4 combines with J gene TRBJ2-5; D may be TRBD2 (5 bases). Germline CDR1 and CDR2: SGHNT and YYREEE (reference sequence). The V end lost 1 base, the J end lost 5 bases, and 9 bases lay between the germline ends. The CDR3 consists of 13 residues. CDR3 nucleotides: TGTGCCAGCAGCTTGAGCCTAGCTGAGACCCAGTACTTC. This sequence encodes CASSLSLAETQYF.

This chain uses TRBV18 with TRBJ1-1; 7 nucleotides line up with TRBD1. The junction had 4 bases not matched to a gene; V was cut back by 4 bases and J by 2 bases. Germline-derived CDR1 and CDR2 are KGHSH and LQKENI. The CDR3 runs 14 residues. The CDR3 coding sequence is TGTGCCAGCTCACTTCGACAGGGAAACACTGAAGCTTTCTTT. Amino acid sequence: CASSLRQGNTEAFF. Full variable domain (remainder filled in from reference TRBV18 and TRBJ1-1): NAGVMQNPRHLVRRRGQEARLRCSPMKGHSHVYWYRQLPEEGLKFMVYLQKENIIDESGMPKERFSAEFPKEGPSILRIQQVVRGDSAAYFCASSLRQGNTEAFFGQGTRLTVV.

This chain uses TRBV6-4 with TRBJ2-3; D unclear. CDR3 size: 14 residues. Deletions cut 10 bases from V and 2 bases from J, with 16 bases between. Germline lookup yields CDR1 MRHNA and CDR2 SNTAGT. CDR3 residues: CATSGEPDTDTQYF. The CDR3 region has the DNA TGTGCCACCTCGGGTGAGCCAGACACAGATACGCAGTATTTT.

This clone was seen only once. The CDR3 spells CSGPRFFGQNEKGTGELFF. The CDR3, as DNA: TGCAGCGGTCCTCGATTTTTTGGACAGAACGAAAAGGGCACCGGGGAGCTGTTTTTT. The chain links TRBV29-1 to TRBJ2-2; possibly TRBD1 for D (6 bases). The CDR3 loop spans 19 amino acids. The germline V gene has CDR1 SQVTM and CDR2 ANQGSEA. With 7 bases removed from V and 4 bases from J, the gap between germline ends came to 31 bases.

This rearrangement joins TRBV5-6 to TRBJ2-5; 10 bases match TRBD2. Germline V gene lookup returns CDR1 SGHDT and CDR2 YYEEEE. The CDR3 sequence is 17 residues long. V was pared by 4 bases and J by 5 bases, with 14 bases of the junction left unmatched. In nucleotides, the CDR3 is TGTGCCAGCAGCGAGGGGCCAGCGGGAGGGCCAGGGGAGACCCAGTACTTC. This translates into CASSEGPAGGPGETQYF.

The rearrangement uses TRBV19 and TRBJ2-1, with TRBD2 identical over 9 bases. Losses at the gene ends were 7 bases for V and 9 bases for J; bases not matched to a gene: 16. The CDR3 runs to 16 residues. Germline V gives CDR1 LNHDA, CDR2 SQIVND (reference sequence). This chain's CDR3 is CASIGGTRLAVGEQFF. Here the CDR3 DNA reads TGTGCCAGTATCGGGGGGACCCGACTAGCGGTGGGTGAGCAGTTCTTC.

The chain uses TRBV7-9 and TRBJ1-2; TRBD1 aligns across 9 bases. V gave up 3 bases and J gave up 2 bases; unmatched junction bases: 7. The CDR3 is made up of 16 amino acids. Germline V gene data show CDR1 as SEHNR and CDR2 as FQNEAQ (reference sequence). The CDR3 DNA reads TGTGCCAGCAGCTTCGGGACAGGGACTCTGAACTATGGCTACACCTTC. Translating gives CASSFGTGTLNYGYTF.

The rearrangement links TRBV6-2 or TRBV6-3 to TRBJ1-1; 7 nucleotides match TRBD1. The CDR3 extends over 15 amino acids. Germline CDR1 is MNHEY and CDR2 is SVGEGT. Trimming cost V 5 bases and J 4 bases; bases outside gene matches: 10. The CDR3 DNA reads TGTGCCAGCAGTGACCCGACAGGGCCGGGCACTGAAGCTTTCTTT. Translated, it gives CASSDPTGPGTEAFF.

V is TRBV7-9 and J is TRBJ1-4, with D perhaps TRBD1 (6 bases). This CDR3 region has 14 residues. Germline V gene lookup returns CDR1 SEHNR and CDR2 FQNEAQ (reference sequence). V lost 6 bases, J lost 4 bases, and 12 bases lay in between. The CDR3 reads CASRPGHLNEKLFF. CDR3 DNA sequence: TGTGCCAGCAGGCCGGGACACCTTAATGAAAAACTGTTTTTT.

The chain carries TRBV25-1 and TRBJ2-2; TRBD1 aligns across 9 bases. This CDR3 is 15 amino acids long. J gave up 5 bases and V 6 bases, and 7 bases lay outside the gene matches. Germline V CDR1 and CDR2: MGHDK, SYGVNS. CDR3 in DNA: TGTGCCAGCAGCGACACCGGGACAGGGACCGGGGAGCTGTTTTTT. Protein sequence: CASSDTGTGTGELFF.

This chain links TRBV19 with TRBJ1-4, with TRBD1 matching 8 bases. The CDR3 length is 14 residues. Germline values: CDR1 LNHDA, CDR2 SQIVND (reference sequence). V lost 5 bases and J lost 7; bases outside the gene matches: 6. In DNA form, the CDR3 reads TGTGCCAGTAGTGACAGGGGAAGAGGTGAAAAACTGTTTTTT. Encoded protein: CASSDRGRGEKLFF.

The rearrangement links TRBV10-3 to TRBJ1-2, with unresolved D. CDR3 length: 13 amino acids. The V end was cut by 8 bases, the J end by 4 bases, with 14 bases between. CDR1 ENHRY and CDR2 SYGVKD come from the germline V gene. The CDR3 DNA reads TGTGCCATCCGGTCCCGAGCGGCCTATGGCTACACCTTC. The encoded protein is CAIRSRAAYGYTF.

This rearrangement joins TRBV9 to TRBJ2-1; TRBD2 aligns across 7 bases. The CDR3 has 13 residues. J gave up 10 bases and V 4 bases, and 8 bases lay outside the gene matches. CDR1 and CDR2 (germline): SGDLS, YYNGEE. CDR3 region: CASSIGDYREQFF. In nucleotides, the CDR3 is TGTGCCAGCAGCATAGGGGACTACCGCGAGCAGTTCTTC.

The J gene is TRBJ1-6, the V gene TRBV9; D is unclear. The CDR3 has 15 amino acids. CDR1 and CDR2 (germline): SGDLS, YYNGEE. Deletions cut 3 bases from V and 7 bases from J, with 14 bases between. CDR3 residues: CASSARTDANSPLHF. In DNA, the CDR3 is TGTGCCAGCAGCGCCCGGACTGACGCCAATTCACCCCTCCACTTT.

A note on this clone: In the same sample, other DNA sequences code for this CDR3. This sequence joins TRBV6-5 and TRBJ2-1; 8 nucleotides align to TRBD2. After removal of 5 bases from V and 0 bases from J, the junction contained 3 bases not matched to a gene. Germline V gene data show CDR1 as MNHEY and CDR2 as SVGAGI. The CDR3 length is 15 residues. The CDR3, as DNA: TGTGCCAGCAGTACTAGCGGAAGCTCCTACAATGAGCAGTTCTTC. Translating gives CASSTSGSSYNEQFF.